A selection of T cell receptor beta chains follows, all from one sample in a study of T-cell memory formation after mild COVID-19. TCRdb fed the 5' RACE reads into MiXCR, producing one record per CDR3 protein. In the table there are fewer than 500,000 distinct CDR3 sequences, roughly 23% of which are singletons. Sequenced material: PBMCs or a T cell subset sorted from them (not recorded which). Every receptor here comes from an adult woman who had mild COVID-19 (a few samples of this study predate the infection). Cell type and time point are not known. CDR3s include the opening cysteine and the closing phenylalanine or tryptophan. A D gene is named only where the DNA matches it firmly. Size tells how often a clone was seen (once, few, many) or the class of an expanded clone, and some rows leave it out.

D gene,J gene,clone size,V gene,CDR3 protein,CDR3 DNA
TRBD2,TRBJ2-2,.,TRBV5-5,CASSLGLLAGVLNTGELFF,TGTGCCAGCAGCTTGGGGCTACTAGCGGGGGTATTGAACACCGGGGAGCTGTTTTTT
.,TRBJ1-4,.,TRBV11-2,CASRTVRNEKLFF,TGTGCCAGCCGGACAGTGAGGAATGAAAAACTGTTTTTT
.,TRBJ2-3,few,TRBV15,CATSSTSSTDTQYF,TGTGCCACCAGCAGCACTAGCAGCACAGATACGCAGTATTTT
.,TRBJ2-1,.,TRBV7-2,CASSYPGSSYNEQFF,TGTGCCAGCAGTTACCCAGGGAGCTCCTACAATGAGCAGTTCTTC
.,TRBJ2-1,few,TRBV12-3/TRBV12-4,CASTPRGNYNEQFF,TGTGCCAGCACCCCTAGGGGGAATTACAATGAGCAGTTCTTC
TRBD2,TRBJ2-1,many,TRBV6-4,CASSARWERGEGEQFF,TGTGCCAGCAGCGCCCGTTGGGAGCGGGGGGAGGGTGAGCAGTTCTTC
.,TRBJ2-1,.,TRBV12-3/TRBV12-4,CASTWGVTGEQFF,TGTGCCAGCACCTGGGGAGTGACTGGTGAGCAGTTCTTC
.,TRBJ2-2,.,TRBV20-1,CSAREGRGVTGELFF,TGCAGTGCTAGAGAGGGTCGCGGCGTCACCGGGGAGCTGTTTTTT
TRBD1,TRBJ2-4,.,TRBV18,CASSPDRGALGIQYF,TGTGCCAGCTCGCCGGACAGGGGAGCTCTTGGCATTCAGTACTTC
TRBD1,TRBJ1-2,.,TRBV6-6,CASTLGTAGGYTF,TGTGCCAGCACCCTAGGGACAGCTGGGGGCTACACCTTC
.,TRBJ2-7,once,TRBV27,CASSNIGQFNTYEQYF,TGTGCCAGCAGTAACATTGGACAGTTCAACACCTACGAGCAGTACTTC
TRBD2,TRBJ2-3,.,TRBV4-1,CASSLSGGAEDTQYF,TGCGCCAGCAGCCTTAGCGGGGGGGCTGAAGATACGCAGTATTTT
.,TRBJ2-3,few,TRBV4-2,CASSQDLGLGTDTQYF,TGTGCCAGCAGCCAAGATCTGGGACTCGGCACAGATACGCAGTATTTT
TRBD1,TRBJ2-7,.,TRBV5-1,CASSLVPDRQGAALSLTYEQYF,TGCGCCAGCAGCTTGGTCCCTGATCGACAGGGGGCTGCCTTATCTTTAACCTACGAGCAGTACTTC
TRBD2,TRBJ2-3,few,TRBV24-1,CATSDSGTSGKGDTQYF,TGTGCCACCAGTGATTCCGGGACTAGCGGTAAAGGGGATACGCAGTATTTT
.,TRBJ2-5,few,TRBV5-1,CASSLIVKETQYF,TGCGCCAGCAGCTTGATCGTGAAAGAGACCCAGTACTTC
.,TRBJ2-1,.,TRBV19,CASSIAQGINNEQFF,TGTGCCAGTAGTATAGCCCAGGGTATTAACAATGAGCAGTTCTTC
.,TRBJ2-5,.,TRBV20-1,CSARDTGKETQYF,TGCAGTGCTAGAGATACTGGCAAAGAGACCCAGTACTTC
TRBD1,TRBJ2-7,few,TRBV5-1,CASSTPWDRGNEQYF,TGCGCCAGCAGCACTCCTTGGGACAGGGGAAACGAGCAGTACTTC
TRBD2,TRBJ2-1,few,TRBV7-2,CASTLLAGSYNEQFF,TGTGCCAGCACTTTACTAGCGGGGTCATACAATGAGCAGTTCTTC
.,TRBJ2-1,.,TRBV12-5,CASGFPTGTNEQFF,TGTGCTAGTGGTTTCCCTACGGGAACCAATGAGCAGTTCTTC
TRBD2,TRBJ2-7,.,TRBV7-9,CASSSAGVHYEQYF,TGTGCCAGCAGCTCAGCGGGGGTACACTACGAGCAGTACTTC
.,TRBJ2-3,.,TRBV6-5,CASSYQGSSTDTQYF,TGTGCCAGCAGTTACCAGGGTTCTAGCACAGATACGCAGTATTTT
.,TRBJ2-7,.,TRBV2,CASRGLDWGDEQYF,TGTGCCAGCAGGGGTTTGGATTGGGGCGACGAGCAGTACTTC
TRBD1,TRBJ1-1,.,TRBV18,CASSPPPQGGTEAFF,TGTGCCAGCTCACCCCCCCCACAGGGGGGGACTGAAGCTTTCTTT
TRBD1,TRBJ2-1,.,TRBV7-2,CASSPDRVSYNEQFF,TGTGCCAGCAGTCCCGACAGGGTCTCCTACAATGAGCAGTTCTTC
TRBD1,TRBJ2-7,.,TRBV5-1,CASRMTGGSYEQYF,TGCGCCAGCAGGATGACAGGGGGTTCCTACGAGCAGTACTTC
TRBD2,TRBJ2-1,.,TRBV12-3/TRBV12-4,CASKAGGVYNEQFF,TGTGCCAGCAAAGCGGGAGGAGTGTACAATGAGCAGTTCTTC
.,TRBJ1-4,few,TRBV20-1,CSARDNAREKLFF,TGCAGTGCTAGAGATAACGCCAGAGAAAAACTGTTTTTT
.,TRBJ2-5,.,TRBV7-9,CASSFGKAQYF,TGTGCCAGCAGCTTCGGGAAGGCCCAGTACTTC
.,TRBJ2-7,few,TRBV4-1,CASSQDMTSFDEQYF,TGCGCCAGCAGCCAAGATATGACTAGTTTCGACGAGCAGTACTTC
TRBD2,TRBJ2-7,.,TRBV5-4,CASSLEAGVVGEQYF,TGTGCCAGCAGCTTGGAAGCGGGGGTGGTGGGCGAGCAGTACTTC
TRBD2,TRBJ2-1,.,TRBV10-3,CAISGVSGGANVNNEQFF,TGTGCCATCAGTGGGGTTAGCGGGGGGGCCAACGTTAACAATGAGCAGTTCTTC
.,TRBJ1-1,.,TRBV6-5,CASSYSPGAEAFF,TGTGCCAGCAGTTACTCGCCCGGCGCTGAAGCTTTCTTT
.,TRBJ2-7,.,TRBV29-1,CSVATGSYEQYF,TGCAGCGTGGCTACAGGTTCCTACGAGCAGTACTTC
.,TRBJ2-1,few,TRBV2,CASSGVGGPGINEQFF,TGTGCCAGCAGTGGGGTAGGGGGGCCAGGAATAAATGAGCAGTTCTTC
.,TRBJ2-2,.,TRBV27,CASSLLASGNTGELFF,TGTGCCAGCAGTTTATTAGCCTCCGGGAACACCGGGGAGCTGTTTTTT
.,TRBJ2-5,few,TRBV7-2,CASSLSPWSRQETQYF,TGTGCCAGCAGCCTAAGTCCGTGGAGTAGACAAGAGACCCAGTACTTC